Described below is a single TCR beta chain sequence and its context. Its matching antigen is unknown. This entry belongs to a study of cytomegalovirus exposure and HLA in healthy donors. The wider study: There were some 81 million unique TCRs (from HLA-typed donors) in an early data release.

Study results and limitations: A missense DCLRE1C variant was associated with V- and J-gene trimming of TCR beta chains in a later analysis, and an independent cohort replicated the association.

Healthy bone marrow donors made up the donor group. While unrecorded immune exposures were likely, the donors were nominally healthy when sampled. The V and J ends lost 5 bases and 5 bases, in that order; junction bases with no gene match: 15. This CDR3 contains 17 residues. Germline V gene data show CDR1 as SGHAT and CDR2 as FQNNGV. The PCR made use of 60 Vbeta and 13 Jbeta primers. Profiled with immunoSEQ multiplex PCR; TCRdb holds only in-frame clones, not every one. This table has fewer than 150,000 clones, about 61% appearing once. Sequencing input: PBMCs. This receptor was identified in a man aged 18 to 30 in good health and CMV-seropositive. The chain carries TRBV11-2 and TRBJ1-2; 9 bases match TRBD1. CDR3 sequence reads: CASSQVQPGQGDYGYTF. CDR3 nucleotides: TGTGCCAGCAGCCAAGTTCAGCCGGGACAGGGAGATTATGGCTACACCTTC.